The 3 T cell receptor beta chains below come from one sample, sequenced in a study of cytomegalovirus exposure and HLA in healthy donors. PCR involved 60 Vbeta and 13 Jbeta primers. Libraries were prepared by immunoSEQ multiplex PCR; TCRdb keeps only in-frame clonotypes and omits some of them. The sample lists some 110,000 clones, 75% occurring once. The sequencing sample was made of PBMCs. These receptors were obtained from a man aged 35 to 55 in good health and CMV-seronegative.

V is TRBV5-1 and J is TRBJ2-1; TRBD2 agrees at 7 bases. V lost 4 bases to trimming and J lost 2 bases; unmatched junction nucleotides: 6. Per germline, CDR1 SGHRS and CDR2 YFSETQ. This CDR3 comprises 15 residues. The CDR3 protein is CASSHGDYTYNEQFF. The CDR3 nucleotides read TGCGCCAGCAGCCACGGGGACTATACCTACAATGAGCAGTTCTTC. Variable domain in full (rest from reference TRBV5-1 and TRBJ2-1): KAGVTQTPRYLIKTRGQQVTLSCSPISGHRSVSWYQQTPGQGLQFLFEYFSETQRNKGNFPGRFSGRQFSNSRSEMNVSTLELGDSALYLCASSHGDYTYNEQFFGPGTRLTVL.

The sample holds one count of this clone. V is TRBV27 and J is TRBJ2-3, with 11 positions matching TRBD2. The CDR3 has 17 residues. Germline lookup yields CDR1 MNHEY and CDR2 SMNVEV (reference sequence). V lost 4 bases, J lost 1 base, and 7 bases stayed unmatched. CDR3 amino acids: CASSYSGGAYGTDTQYF. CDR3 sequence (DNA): TGTGCCAGCAGTTATAGCGGGGGGGCCTATGGCACAGATACGCAGTATTTT.

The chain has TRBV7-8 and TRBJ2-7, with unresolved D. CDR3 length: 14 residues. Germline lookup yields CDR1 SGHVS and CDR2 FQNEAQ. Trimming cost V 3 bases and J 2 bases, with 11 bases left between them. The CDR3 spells CASSFPVNPYEQYF. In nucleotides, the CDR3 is TGTGCCAGCAGCTTTCCGGTTAACCCCTACGAGCAGTACTTC.